This T cell receptor (beta chain) is from a study of OX40 agonist ivuxolimab in advanced cancers. Study-wide findings and caveats: Certain nonresponding patients likewise had low normalized T-cell clonal expansion. Within 6 weeks, CD4+ and CD8+ blood T cells expanded clonally at 0.1 to 3.0 mg/kg.

Between the trimmed V and J ends, which lost 1 base and 5 bases, there was a span of 6 bases. The CDR3 is made up of 12 amino acids. Per germline, CDR1 SEHNR and CDR2 FQNEAQ (reference sequence). A word on this clone: Antigen unknown.

Assay: immunoSEQ multiplex PCR; the TCRdb copy retains only in-frame clones and omits some. The sample has approximately 34,000 clones, about 76% seen once. The genes are TRBV7-9 and TRBJ2-7; D unclear. This TCR was sampled from an adult with an advanced solid tumor such as melanoma, head and neck, liver or kidney cancer. The source material was CD4+ or CD8+ T cells sorted from blood, sampled in a trial of the OX40 agonist ivuxolimab. The CDR3 region has the DNA TGTGCCAGCAGCTTAGAAACCCACGAGCAGTACTTC. This codes for CASSLETHEQYF.